A selection of T cell receptor beta chains follows, all from one sample in a study of blood T cell repertoires in COVID-19. Sequenced by immunoSEQ multiplex PCR; TCRdb stores in-frame clones only, minus some. The table shows about 430,000 clones, with roughly 88% occurring only once. The source material was PBMCs or T cells enriched from blood (not recorded which). The receptors stem from a woman aged 30 to 39 with acute COVID-19. Each CDR3 is given with its conserved first and last residue. Fields, in order: CDR3 DNA, CDR3 protein, D gene, J gene, clone size, V gene. The D gene is left open where the match is weak. Clone size is stated in some rows and not others, as once, few, many or a class when expanded.

CDR3 DNA: TGTGCCAGCAGCCGGGACAGGGTCTCTGCTTTCTTT; CDR3 protein: CASSRDRVSAFF; D gene: TRBD1; J gene: TRBJ1-1; clone size: once; V gene: TRBV2
CDR3 DNA: TGTGCCAGCAGCCCAACTTCTCGACTAGGTGCAGATACGCAGTATTTT; CDR3 protein: CASSPTSRLGADTQYF; D gene: NA; J gene: TRBJ2-3; clone size: NA; V gene: TRBV5-4
CDR3 DNA: TGTGCCACCACGCTGGGGGAGGACAATCAGCCCCAGCATTTT; CDR3 protein: CATTLGEDNQPQHF; D gene: NA; J gene: TRBJ1-5; clone size: NA; V gene: TRBV28
CDR3 DNA: TGTGCCAGCAGTGAATTGGCAGGGGAACCCTCGGGGTATGGCTACACCTTC; CDR3 protein: CASSELAGEPSGYGYTF; D gene: NA; J gene: TRBJ1-2; clone size: once; V gene: TRBV6-1
CDR3 DNA: TGTGCCAGCAGCTTGGGGGGTTTAGCGGGGCGCACAGATACGCAGTATTTT; CDR3 protein: CASSLGGLAGRTDTQYF; D gene: TRBD2; J gene: TRBJ2-3; clone size: NA; V gene: TRBV5-4
CDR3 DNA: TGTGCCAGTAGTCGCCGGGACAGGGGGCTCACTGAAGCTTTCTTT; CDR3 protein: CASSRRDRGLTEAFF; D gene: TRBD1; J gene: TRBJ1-1; clone size: NA; V gene: TRBV19
CDR3 DNA: TGTGCCAGCAGCGGGACAGTTATGCTGTTTTTT; CDR3 protein: CASSGTVMLFF; D gene: TRBD1; J gene: TRBJ2-2; clone size: NA; V gene: TRBV2
CDR3 DNA: TGCGCCAGCACCCCCAACGGGGACAGGGCTTACGAGCAGTACTTC; CDR3 protein: CASTPNGDRAYEQYF; D gene: TRBD1; J gene: TRBJ2-7; clone size: NA; V gene: TRBV5-1
CDR3 DNA: TGTGCCAGCAGCCTGGACAGGGCTAATTCACCCCTCCACTTT; CDR3 protein: CASSLDRANSPLHF; D gene: TRBD1; J gene: TRBJ1-6; clone size: NA; V gene: TRBV7-2
CDR3 DNA: TGTGCCACCAGTGTCGCGGACAGCCTCGGGGAGACCCAGTACTTC; CDR3 protein: CATSVADSLGETQYF; D gene: NA; J gene: TRBJ2-5; clone size: NA; V gene: TRBV24-1
CDR3 DNA: TGTGCCAGCAGTTTTGTTCCAGCGGAGGGAATAGATACGCAGTATTTT; CDR3 protein: CASSFVPAEGIDTQYF; D gene: NA; J gene: TRBJ2-3; clone size: NA; V gene: TRBV28
CDR3 DNA: TGTGCCACCAGCAGAACAGGGAGCTCCTACGAGCAGTACTTC; CDR3 protein: CATSRTGSSYEQYF; D gene: NA; J gene: TRBJ2-7; clone size: NA; V gene: TRBV15
CDR3 DNA: TGTGCCAGCAGCTTGGTTTCGGACAGGGATTACAATGAGCAGTTCTTC; CDR3 protein: CASSLVSDRDYNEQFF; D gene: TRBD1; J gene: TRBJ2-1; clone size: NA; V gene: TRBV5-8
CDR3 DNA: TGTGCCAGCAGCCCGTTCGGGAGGGACTACTTATATTTT; CDR3 protein: CASSPFGRDYLYF; D gene: NA; J gene: TRBJ1-3; clone size: NA; V gene: TRBV6-5
CDR3 DNA: TGTGCCAGCAGCGAAAGAACTTACTCCTACGAGCAGTACTTC; CDR3 protein: CASSERTYSYEQYF; D gene: NA; J gene: TRBJ2-7; clone size: NA; V gene: TRBV11-2
CDR3 DNA: TGCAGTGCCTCTACTCTTAGAGGCTACACCTTC; CDR3 protein: CSASTLRGYTF; D gene: NA; J gene: TRBJ1-2; clone size: NA; V gene: TRBV20-1
CDR3 DNA: TGTGCCAGCAGTCGGGGACAGCTTATTAATAATTCACCCCTCCACTTT; CDR3 protein: CASSRGQLINNSPLHF; D gene: TRBD1; J gene: TRBJ1-6; clone size: NA; V gene: TRBV6-2/TRBV6-3
CDR3 DNA: TGCGCCAGCAGCTTGGACGAGAGCTCCAATCAGCCCCAGCATTTT; CDR3 protein: CASSLDESSNQPQHF; D gene: NA; J gene: TRBJ1-5; clone size: NA; V gene: TRBV5-1
CDR3 DNA: TGTGCCAGCAGTGGATACCCGTCCGGGACAGGGATTAACTATGGCTACACCTTC; CDR3 protein: CASSGYPSGTGINYGYTF; D gene: TRBD1; J gene: TRBJ1-2; clone size: once; V gene: TRBV2
CDR3 DNA: TGCGCCAGCAGTGTACTAGCGAATGAGCAGTTCTTC; CDR3 protein: CASSVLANEQFF; D gene: TRBD2; J gene: TRBJ2-1; clone size: NA; V gene: TRBV10-2
CDR3 DNA: TGTGCCAGCTCACCGTCCGGACAGGGGGCCTACGAGCAGTACTTC; CDR3 protein: CASSPSGQGAYEQYF; D gene: TRBD1; J gene: TRBJ2-7; clone size: NA; V gene: TRBV18
CDR3 DNA: TGTGCCAGCAGCGTAAGGTCTAGAGCCTACAATGAGCAGTTCTTC; CDR3 protein: CASSVRSRAYNEQFF; D gene: NA; J gene: TRBJ2-1; clone size: NA; V gene: TRBV9
CDR3 DNA: TGCGCCAGCAGCTTGAGGCAGGGGATGCGCGAGCAGTACTTC; CDR3 protein: CASSLRQGMREQYF; D gene: NA; J gene: TRBJ2-7; clone size: few; V gene: TRBV5-1
CDR3 DNA: TGTGCCAGCAGCGTGGACAGGAGAAATAAAGCTTTCTTT; CDR3 protein: CASSVDRRNKAFF; D gene: TRBD1; J gene: TRBJ1-1; clone size: NA; V gene: TRBV11-3
CDR3 DNA: TGTGCCAGCTCACCACAAGGGGATAATTCACCCCTCCACTTT; CDR3 protein: CASSPQGDNSPLHF; D gene: NA; J gene: TRBJ1-6; clone size: NA; V gene: TRBV18
CDR3 DNA: TGTGCCAGCAGCGTCTCGGACAGGGGAGGATATGGCTACACCTTC; CDR3 protein: CASSVSDRGGYGYTF; D gene: TRBD1; J gene: TRBJ1-2; clone size: NA; V gene: TRBV9
CDR3 DNA: TGTGCCATCAGAGCGACAGGGGGAAACGAGCAGTACTTC; CDR3 protein: CAIRATGGNEQYF; D gene: TRBD1; J gene: TRBJ2-7; clone size: NA; V gene: TRBV10-3
CDR3 DNA: TGTGCCAGCAGCTGGGGGGGCGGACAGCCCCAGCATTTT; CDR3 protein: CASSWGGGQPQHF; D gene: NA; J gene: TRBJ1-5; clone size: once; V gene: TRBV4-2
CDR3 DNA: TGTGCCAGTAGTACCTTAAACCTGGGGCTGAACACTGAAGCTTTCTTT; CDR3 protein: CASSTLNLGLNTEAFF; D gene: NA; J gene: TRBJ1-1; clone size: NA; V gene: TRBV19
CDR3 DNA: TGTGCCAGCTCACCCCAGGGCTTCAACACTGAAGCTTTCTTT; CDR3 protein: CASSPQGFNTEAFF; D gene: NA; J gene: TRBJ1-1; clone size: NA; V gene: TRBV18
CDR3 DNA: TGTGCCAGCAGCTACTCAGGGGGACTGGTTGAAGCTTTCTTT; CDR3 protein: CASSYSGGLVEAFF; D gene: TRBD1; J gene: TRBJ1-1; clone size: NA; V gene: TRBV7-9
CDR3 DNA: TGTGCCTGGAGCGCACAGGCAGCACTGACCGCTTTCTTT; CDR3 protein: CAWSAQAALTAFF; D gene: NA; J gene: TRBJ1-1; clone size: NA; V gene: TRBV30
CDR3 DNA: TGTGCCACCAGCAGGGACAGGGGGCCTAATGAAAAACTGTTTTTT; CDR3 protein: CATSRDRGPNEKLFF; D gene: TRBD1; J gene: TRBJ1-4; clone size: NA; V gene: TRBV15
CDR3 DNA: TGCGCCAGCAGCCCACAAGCGGGGGTCTCCTACAATGAGCAGTTCTTC; CDR3 protein: CASSPQAGVSYNEQFF; D gene: TRBD2; J gene: TRBJ2-1; clone size: NA; V gene: TRBV4-1
CDR3 DNA: TGTGCCAGCAGCTTAGAGGGCGCTACAAGAGTAAATTCACCCCTCCACTTT; CDR3 protein: CASSLEGATRVNSPLHF; D gene: NA; J gene: TRBJ1-6; clone size: once; V gene: TRBV7-3
CDR3 DNA: TGTGCCAGCAGCTTAAGCACTTTCGGCAATGAGCAGTTCTTC; CDR3 protein: CASSLSTFGNEQFF; D gene: NA; J gene: TRBJ2-1; clone size: NA; V gene: TRBV27